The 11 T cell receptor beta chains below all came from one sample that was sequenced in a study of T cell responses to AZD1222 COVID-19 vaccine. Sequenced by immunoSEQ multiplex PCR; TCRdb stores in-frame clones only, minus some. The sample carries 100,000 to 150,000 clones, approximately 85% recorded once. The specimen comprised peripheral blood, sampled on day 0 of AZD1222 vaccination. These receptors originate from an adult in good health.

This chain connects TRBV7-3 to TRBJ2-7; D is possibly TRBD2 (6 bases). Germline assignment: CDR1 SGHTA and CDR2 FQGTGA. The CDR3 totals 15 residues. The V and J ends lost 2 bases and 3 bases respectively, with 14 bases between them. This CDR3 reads CASSLEPAGLYEQYF. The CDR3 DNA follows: TGTGCCAGCAGCTTAGAGCCAGCGGGCCTCTACGAGCAGTACTTC.

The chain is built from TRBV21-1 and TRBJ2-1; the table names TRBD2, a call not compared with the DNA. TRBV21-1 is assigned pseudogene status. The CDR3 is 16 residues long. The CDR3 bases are TGTGCCAGCAGCAAAGGGCCTAGCGGGAGGTGGGATGAGCAGTTCTTC. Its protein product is CASSKGPSGRWDEQFF.

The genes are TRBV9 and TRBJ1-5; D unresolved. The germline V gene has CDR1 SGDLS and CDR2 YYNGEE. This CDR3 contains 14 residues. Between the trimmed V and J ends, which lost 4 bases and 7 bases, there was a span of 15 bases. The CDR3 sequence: CASSNEDFGQPQHF. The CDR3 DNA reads TGTGCCAGCAGCAATGAGGACTTTGGGCAGCCCCAGCATTTT.

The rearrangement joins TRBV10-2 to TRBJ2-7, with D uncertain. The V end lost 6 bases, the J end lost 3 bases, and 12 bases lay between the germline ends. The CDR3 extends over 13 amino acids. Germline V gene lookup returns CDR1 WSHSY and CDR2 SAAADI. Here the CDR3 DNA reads TGCGCCAGCAGAAACAGACCCAACTACGAGCAGTACTTC. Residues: CASRNRPNYEQYF.

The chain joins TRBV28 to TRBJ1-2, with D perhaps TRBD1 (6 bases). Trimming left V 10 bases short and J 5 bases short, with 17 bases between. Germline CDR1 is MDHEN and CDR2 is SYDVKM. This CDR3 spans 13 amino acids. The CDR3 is CATSLTGLYGYTF. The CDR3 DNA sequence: TGTGCCACCTCCTTGACAGGCTTATATGGCTACACCTTC.

CDR3 in DNA: TGTGCCAGCTCACCAGGAGGCCGGCAGGGTGGAGATACGCAGTATTTT. Translating gives CASSPGGRQGGDTQYF. The chain uses TRBV18 and TRBJ2-3, with D perhaps being TRBD1 or TRBD2 (5 bases each). The CDR3 has 16 residues. V dropped 2 bases and J dropped 5 bases, with 17 bases sitting between them. Germline V gives CDR1 KGHSH, CDR2 LQKENI.

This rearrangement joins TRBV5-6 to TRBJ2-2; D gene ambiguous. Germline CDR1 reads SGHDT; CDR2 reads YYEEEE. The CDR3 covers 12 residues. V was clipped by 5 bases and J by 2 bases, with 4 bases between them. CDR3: CASSANTGELFF. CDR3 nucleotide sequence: TGTGCCAGCAGTGCTAACACCGGGGAGCTGTTTTTT. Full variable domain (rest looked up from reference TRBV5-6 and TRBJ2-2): DAGVTQSPTHLIKTRGQQVTLRCSPKSGHDTVSWYQQALGQGPQFIFQYYEEEERQRGNFPDRFSGHQFPNYSSELNVNALLLGDSALYLCASSANTGELFFGEGSRLTVL.

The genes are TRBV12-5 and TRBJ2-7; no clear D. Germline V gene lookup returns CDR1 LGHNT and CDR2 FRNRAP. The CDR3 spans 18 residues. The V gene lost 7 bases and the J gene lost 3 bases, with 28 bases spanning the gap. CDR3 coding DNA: TGTGCTAGTGCCCTGCCAGCCCAAGCGTCCCGGCCCCTCTACGAGCAGTACTTC. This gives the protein CASALPAQASRPLYEQYF.

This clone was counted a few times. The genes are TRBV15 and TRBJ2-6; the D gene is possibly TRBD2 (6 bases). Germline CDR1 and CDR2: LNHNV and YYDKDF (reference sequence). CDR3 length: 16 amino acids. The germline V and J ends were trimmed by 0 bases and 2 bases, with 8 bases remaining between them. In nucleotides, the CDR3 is TGTGCCACCAGCAGAGAAGGAGGGACTGGGGCCAACGTCCTGACTTTC. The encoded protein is CATSREGGTGANVLTF.

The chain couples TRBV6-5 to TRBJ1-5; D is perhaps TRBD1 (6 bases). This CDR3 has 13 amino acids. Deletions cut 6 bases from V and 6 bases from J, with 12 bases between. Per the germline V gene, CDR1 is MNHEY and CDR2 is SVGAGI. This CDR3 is CASRRQVGQPQHF. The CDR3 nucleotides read TGTGCCAGCAGACGACAGGTTGGTCAGCCCCAGCATTTT.

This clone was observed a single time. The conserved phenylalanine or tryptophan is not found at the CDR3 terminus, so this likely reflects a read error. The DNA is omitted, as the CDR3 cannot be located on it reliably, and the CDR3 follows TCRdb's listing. The CDR3 loop reads CASTTNQGQGG. The chain joins TRBV5-1 to TRBJ1-5; TRBD1 reflects the table's D call only, with no check against the DNA. From germline, CDR1 is SGHRS and CDR2 YFSETQ. From its first to its last residue, the CDR3 has 11 amino acids.